Listed here are 26 T cell receptor beta chains from one sample, sequenced in a study of cytomegalovirus exposure and HLA in healthy donors. In the PCR, 60 Vbeta and 13 Jbeta primers were used. Data came from immunoSEQ multiplex PCR; TCRdb stores just in-frame clones and leaves some out. The sample has some 180,000 clones, roughly 75% seen once. Sequenced material: PBMCs. The receptors shown here come from a woman in her thirties in good health and CMV-seronegative.

This clone has only a few counts. Here the CDR3 reads CASSVKGSNTEAFF. The DNA of the CDR3 is TGTGCCAGCAGTGTGAAGGGGTCGAACACTGAAGCTTTCTTT. The chain joins TRBV2 to TRBJ1-1; the D gene is possibly TRBD1 (5 bases). The germline V and J ends were trimmed by 4 bases and 1 base, with 10 bases remaining between them. There are 14 residues in the CDR3. From germline, CDR1 is SNHLY and CDR2 FYNNEI. Variable domain in full (rest from reference TRBV2 and TRBJ1-1): EPEVTQTPSHQVTQMGQEVILRCVPISNHLYFYWYRQILGQKVEFLVSFYNNEISEKSEIFDDQFSVERPDGSNFTLKIRSTKLEDSAMYFCASSVKGSNTEAFFGQGTRLTVV.

The V gene is TRBV9, the J gene TRBJ2-7, with D possibly TRBD1 on 5 matching bases. Germline V gives CDR1 SGDLS, CDR2 YYNGEE. V was shortened by 2 bases and J by 5 bases, with 14 bases between the two germline ends. The CDR3 is 14 amino acids. CDR3 region: CASSVTGREDEQYF. Written as DNA, the CDR3 is TGTGCCAGCAGCGTTACAGGTCGAGAAGACGAGCAGTACTTC.

The V call is TRBV5-6, the J call TRBJ2-7; TRBD1 might be the D (6 bases). CDR3 size: 14 residues. Germline V gene lookup returns CDR1 SGHDT and CDR2 YYEEEE. V lost 1 base and J lost 2, with 10 bases in between. The CDR3 region is CASSLYRAPYEQYF. The CDR3 DNA reads TGTGCCAGCAGCTTGTACAGGGCCCCCTACGAGCAGTACTTC.

V gene TRBV13 combines with J gene TRBJ1-2; tentative D call: TRBD1 (5 bases). This CDR3 has 14 residues. Germline V gene lookup returns CDR1 PRHDT and CDR2 FYEKMQ (reference sequence). V lost 5 bases, J lost 3 bases, and 13 bases lay in between. This CDR3 is CASSRRGLHYGYTF. The CDR3 region has the DNA TGTGCCAGCAGCCGCCGGGGACTACACTATGGCTACACCTTC. The variable domain in full, completed from reference TRBV13 and TRBJ1-2, reads AAGVIQSPRHLIKEKRETATLKCYPIPRHDTVYWYQQGPGQDPQFLISFYEKMQSDKGSIPDRFSAQQFSDYHSELNMSSLELGDSALYFCASSRRGLHYGYTFGSGTRLTVV.

The rearrangement links TRBV4-2 to TRBJ2-5, with TRBD2 as a possible D gene (7 bases). Trimming left V 1 base short and J 3 bases short, with 12 bases between. The germline CDR1 and CDR2 sequences are LGHNA and YNFKEQ. This CDR3 is built from 15 residues. CDR3 amino acids: CASSQVGGQKETQYF. For the CDR3, the DNA is TGTGCCAGCAGCCAAGTCGGGGGGCAAAAAGAGACCCAGTACTTC.

V gene TRBV6-1 combines with J gene TRBJ2-7; D may be TRBD1 (5 bases). Germline V gives CDR1 MNHNS, CDR2 SASEGT. This CDR3 contains 15 residues. Trimming pared 1 base from V and 2 bases from J, leaving 12 bases between. The CDR3 loop is CASSEVGLGTYEQYF. The CDR3 DNA reads as TGTGCCAGCAGTGAAGTGGGGCTGGGAACCTACGAGCAGTACTTC.

This clone showed up just once. The chain carries TRBV10-2 and TRBJ1-1; D might be TRBD1 (6 bases). Germline CDR1 reads WSHSY; CDR2 reads SAAADI. This CDR3 comprises 14 residues. Between the trimmed V and J ends, which lost 6 bases and 5 bases, there was a span of 16 bases. The CDR3 region has the DNA TGCGCCAGCAGGGAACAGGGTCGGTGGACTGAAGCTTTCTTT. It is translated as CASREQGRWTEAFF.

This clone was recorded only once. The chain is built from TRBV29-1 and TRBJ2-7, with D perhaps matching TRBD1 (5 bases). V lost 0 bases and J lost 2, with 20 bases in between. The CDR3 loop spans 17 amino acids. Germline CDR1 is SQVTM and CDR2 is ANQGSEA. Here the CDR3 reads CSVEDLKGEPGTYEQYF. The CDR3 region has the DNA TGCAGCGTTGAAGATCTTAAAGGGGAACCAGGTACCTACGAGCAGTACTTC.

V is TRBV18 and J is TRBJ2-1, with 9 positions matching TRBD2. Unmatched junction bases numbered 4, after V lost 0 bases and J lost 4 bases. The germline V gene has CDR1 KGHSH and CDR2 LQKENI. CDR3 length: 16 amino acids. In DNA, the CDR3 is TGTGCCAGCTCACCACCGGGACTAGCATATTACAATGAGCAGTTCTTC. It is translated as CASSPPGLAYYNEQFF.

This chain uses TRBV13 with TRBJ1-4, with TRBD1 as a possible D gene (5 bases). The CDR3 loop spans 14 amino acids. CDR1 is PRHDT and CDR2 is FYEKMQ in the germline V gene (reference sequence). The V end lost 5 bases, the J end lost 5 bases, and 12 bases lay between the germline ends. CDR3: CASSVKTVNEKLFF. The CDR3 region has the DNA TGTGCCAGCAGCGTTAAGACAGTAAATGAAAAACTGTTTTTT.

The chain combines TRBV19 with TRBJ1-1; D gene uncertain. Trimming pared 0 bases from V and 0 bases from J, leaving 5 bases between. CDR1 is LNHDA and CDR2 is SQIVND in the germline V gene (reference sequence). This CDR3 is built from 14 residues. This CDR3 is CASSIDLVNTEAFF. The CDR3 coding sequence is TGTGCCAGTAGTATAGATCTTGTGAACACTGAAGCTTTCTTT.

V and J are TRBV6-5 and TRBJ2-3, with D possibly matching TRBD1 (6 bases). The CDR3 is made up of 14 amino acids. The ends were cut back, 7 bases at V and 3 bases at J, with 14 bases in the middle. The germline V gene encodes CDR1 MNHEY and CDR2 SVGAGI. CDR3 loop: CASKPEQGTDTQYF. The CDR3 DNA is TGTGCCAGCAAACCCGAGCAGGGGACAGATACGCAGTATTTT.

The chain recombines TRBV14 with TRBJ2-2; D is possibly TRBD1 (6 bases). Germline V CDR1 and CDR2: SGHDN, FVKESK. CDR3 length: 17 amino acids. V was pared by 0 bases and J by 1 base, with 12 bases between. DNA of the CDR3: TGTGCCAGCAGCCAAGATCCATGGGACATGAACACCGGGGAGCTGTTTTTT. Translation: CASSQDPWDMNTGELFF.

The genes are TRBV7-2 and TRBJ1-4; TRBD1 aligns across 9 bases. Trimming at V came to 6 bases and at J to 7 bases, leaving 6 bases not matched to a gene. The CDR3 runs to 14 residues. Germline V CDR1 and CDR2: SGHTA, FQGNSA. CDR3 in amino acids: CASSPGTGTEKLFF. DNA for the CDR3: TGTGCCAGCAGTCCAGGGACAGGGACTGAAAAACTGTTTTTT.

The chain employs TRBV7-2 and TRBJ2-3; D uncertain. Germline V CDR1 and CDR2: SGHTA, FQGNSA. This CDR3 region has 11 residues. V was trimmed by 6 bases and J by 5 bases, leaving 6 bases between them. The CDR3, as DNA: TGTGCCAGCAGTTCACTAGATACGCAGTATTTT. Protein: CASSSLDTQYF. The complete variable domain, with remaining parts taken from reference TRBV7-2 and TRBJ2-3, reads GAGVSQSPSNKVTEKGKDVELRCDPISGHTALYWYRQSLGQGLEFLIYFQGNSAPDKSGLPSDRFSAERTGGSVSTLTIQRTQQEDSAVYLCASSSLDTQYFGPGTRLTVL.

The V and J genes are TRBV2 and TRBJ1-5; 8 positions match TRBD1. Germline CDR1 SNHLY, CDR2 FYNNEI. Trimming cost V 6 bases and J 9 bases; bases outside gene matches: 19. This CDR3 comprises 17 residues. The CDR3 nucleotides are TGTGCCAGCAGCCACGTGGGTGGGACAGGAGACATCCGGCCCCAGCATTTT. Amino acids: CASSHVGGTGDIRPQHF.

The chain combines TRBV29-1 with TRBJ1-2; tentatively, D is TRBD1 (6 bases). Germline CDR1 reads SQVTM; CDR2 reads ANQGSEA. V was trimmed by 8 bases and J by 8 bases, leaving 15 bases between them. This CDR3 is built from 11 residues. The CDR3 DNA reads TGCAGCCATACAGGGACGGGCGGCTACACCTTC. It yields the protein CSHTGTGGYTF. Drawing the rest from reference TRBV29-1 and TRBJ1-2, the complete variable domain is SAVISQKPSRDICQRGTSLTIQCQVDSQVTMMFWYRQQPGQSLTLIATANQGSEATYESGFVIDKFPISRPNLTFSTLTVSNMSPEDSSIYLCSHTGTGGYTFGSGTRLTVV.

The chain recombines TRBV5-4 with TRBJ2-1, with TRBD1 matching 10 bases. CDR3 length: 14 amino acids. The germline V gene has CDR1 SGHNT and CDR2 YYREEE (reference sequence). After removal of 3 bases from V and 5 bases from J, the junction contained 2 bases not matched to a gene. CDR3 sequence reads: CASSWGQGNNEQFF. The CDR3 DNA reads as TGTGCCAGCAGCTGGGGACAGGGGAACAATGAGCAGTTCTTC.

This sequence joins TRBV6-6 and TRBJ2-1; D is uncertain. Germline V gives CDR1 MNHNY, CDR2 SVGAGI (reference sequence). Trimming stripped 2 bases from V and 9 bases from J, with 11 bases between. This CDR3 region has 13 residues. The CDR3 nucleotides read TGTGCCAGCAGTTACGACATTGGGTCTGAGCAGTTCTTC. Translation: CASSYDIGSEQFF.

This chain uses TRBV27 with TRBJ2-7; 9 nucleotides agree with TRBD1. V lost 6 bases and J lost 3; bases outside the gene matches: 6. The germline V gene has CDR1 MNHEY and CDR2 SMNVEV (reference sequence). The CDR3 has 14 amino acids. CDR3 loop: CASRSDRGVYEQYF. CDR3 DNA sequence: TGTGCCAGCAGGTCGGACAGGGGAGTCTACGAGCAGTACTTC.

The chain uses TRBV14 and TRBJ1-2; D ambiguous. Germline CDR1 is SGHDN and CDR2 is FVKESK. The CDR3 contains 12 residues. V gave up 3 bases and J gave up 5 bases, with 7 bases separating them. CDR3 protein: CASSQAHYGYTF. The CDR3 DNA follows: TGTGCCAGCAGCCAGGCACATTATGGCTACACCTTC.

The chain links TRBV5-4 to TRBJ2-3, with 7 nucleotides matching TRBD2. The CDR3 loop spans 17 amino acids. After removal of 0 bases from V and 1 base from J, the junction contained 8 bases not matched to a gene. Germline V CDR1 and CDR2: SGHNT, YYREEE (reference sequence). The chain's CDR3 is CASSLGRPAGRTDTQYF. Here the CDR3 DNA reads TGTGCCAGCAGCTTGGGGAGGCCAGCGGGGCGCACAGATACGCAGTATTTT.

V usage is TRBV5-1 and J usage is TRBJ1-4; D is undetermined. Germline V gene lookup returns CDR1 SGHRS and CDR2 YFSETQ. V dropped 0 bases and J dropped 6 bases, with 6 bases sitting between them. The CDR3 totals 13 residues. CDR3 nucleotide sequence: TGCGCCAGCAGCTTGGCCCCGTATGAAAAACTGTTTTTT. It is translated as CASSLAPYEKLFF.

The CDR3: CASARGGFTDTQYF. For the CDR3, the DNA is TGTGCTAGCGCGCGGGGGGGATTCACAGATACGCAGTATTTT. The chain links TRBV6-5 to TRBJ2-3; 9 bases match TRBD2. Germline V gene lookup returns CDR1 MNHEY and CDR2 SVGAGI. The CDR3 spans 14 residues.

This sequence joins TRBV5-1 and TRBJ1-1; 10 bases are a match to TRBD1. This CDR3 is 16 amino acids long. Germline trimming cut 0 bases from V and 5 bases from J; bases unmatched to any gene: 7. The germline gives CDR1 SGHRS, CDR2 YFSETQ. Written as DNA, the CDR3 is TGCGCCAGCAGCTTGGGGGACAGGGGTTTTAGTACTGAAGCTTTCTTT. It specifies CASSLGDRGFSTEAFF.

The chain carries TRBV6-5 and TRBJ2-7; 10 nucleotides match TRBD1. V lost 5 bases and J lost 3; bases outside the gene matches: 7. This CDR3 region has 15 residues. The germline V gene encodes CDR1 MNHEY and CDR2 SVGAGI. The CDR3 DNA follows: TGTGCCAGCAGTACCTCCGGGACAGGGGTCTACGAGCAGTACTTC. It encodes CASSTSGTGVYEQYF.